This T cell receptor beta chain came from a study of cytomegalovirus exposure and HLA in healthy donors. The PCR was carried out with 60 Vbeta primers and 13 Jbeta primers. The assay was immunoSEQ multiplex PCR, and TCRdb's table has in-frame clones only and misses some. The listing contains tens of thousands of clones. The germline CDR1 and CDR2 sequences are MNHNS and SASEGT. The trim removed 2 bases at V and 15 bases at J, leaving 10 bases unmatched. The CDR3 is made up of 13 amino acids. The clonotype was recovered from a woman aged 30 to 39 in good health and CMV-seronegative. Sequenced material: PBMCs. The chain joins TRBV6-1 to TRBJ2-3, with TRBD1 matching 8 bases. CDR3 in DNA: TGTGCCAGCAGTGAAAGAGGAATGGACAGGGTCTATTTT. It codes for CASSERGMDRVYF.